A selection of T cell receptor beta chains follows, all from one sample in a study of shared clonotypes between healthy human individuals. The data were produced by immunoSEQ multiplex PCR, yet TCRdb's version contains in-frame clones alone and is incomplete. The sample holds roughly 2.5 million clones, 85% to 95% seen once. Sequencing was done on a sample of naive CD4+ T cells sorted from blood. These receptors all stem from a man in his late teens or twenties in good health. CDR3s include the opening cysteine and the closing phenylalanine or tryptophan. Each record gives: J gene, V gene, CDR3 length, CDR3 protein.

J: TRBJ2-5; V: TRBV11-2; length: 15; CDR3: CASSLGQVVEETQYF
J: TRBJ2-1; V: TRBV21-1; length: 18; CDR3: CASSKHTRGQGTYNEQFF
J: TRBJ2-7; V: TRBV7-7; length: 14; CDR3: CASSPSREGYEQYF
J: TRBJ2-2; V: TRBV10-1; length: 16; CDR3: CASSQIAGPNTGELFF
J: TRBJ1-4; V: TRBV28; length: 16; CDR3: CASSSLLDRVNEKLFF
J: TRBJ1-3; V: TRBV7-2; length: 15; CDR3: CASSLAVLSGNTIYF
J: TRBJ1-1; V: TRBV6-6; length: 15; CDR3: CASSFGTGGDTEAFF
J: TRBJ2-1; V: TRBV28; length: 14; CDR3: CASTGTDGYNEQFF
J: TRBJ2-2; V: TRBV5-6; length: 15; CDR3: CASSLRSLNTGELFF
J: TRBJ1-1; V: TRBV25-1; length: 15; CDR3: CASSEWKGISTEAFF
J: TRBJ2-1; V: TRBV18; length: 15; CDR3: CASSPPGLKSNEQFF
J: TRBJ1-2; V: TRBV5-5; length: 14; CDR3: CASSLQGFDYGYTF
J: TRBJ2-3; V: TRBV6-5; length: 15; CDR3: CASSYSGTPTDTQYF
J: TRBJ1-4; V: TRBV7-2; length: 13; CDR3: CASSLRSNEKLFF
J: -; V: TRBV9; length: 15; CDR3: CASSVGEGGFYEQYF
J: TRBJ2-7; V: TRBV7-2; length: 14; CDR3: CASSVTAGDYEQYF
J: TRBJ2-7; V: TRBV12-5; length: 15; CDR3: CASGFLASSSYEQYF
J: TRBJ2-3; V: TRBV7-2; length: 14; CDR3: CASSTSGSWDTQYF
J: TRBJ2-1; V: TRBV30; length: 14; CDR3: CAWSPGTSNNEQFF
J: TRBJ2-1; V: TRBV25-1; length: 15; CDR3: CASAPWTGENNEQFF
J: TRBJ2-7; V: TRBV18; length: 14; CDR3: CASSQGTEAYEQYF
J: TRBJ1-1; V: TRBV5-1; length: 15; CDR3: CASSLEGQLNTEAFF